The present T cell receptor beta chain was sequenced within a study of blood T cell repertoires in COVID-19. Germline values: CDR1 SGHKS, CDR2 YYEKEE (reference sequence). This CDR3 is 16 amino acids long. V was clipped by 1 base and J by 3 bases; unmatched bases: 9. Measured with immunoSEQ multiplex PCR; TCRdb has only the in-frame clones, and not every one. The data contain about 80,000 clones, approximately 80% of them seen just once; the ten biggest clones take up approximately 12%. The sample was peripheral blood. This receptor was obtained from a man older than 75 with acute or convalescent COVID-19. This chain uses TRBV5-5 with TRBJ1-2; 7 nucleotides line up with TRBD1. The CDR3 is CASSLFARQGDYGYTF. The CDR3 DNA sequence: TGTGCCAGCAGCTTGTTTGCGCGACAGGGAGACTATGGCTACACCTTC.